The 11 T cell receptor beta chains given below trace back to one sample, sequenced in a study of PD-1 blockade in classical Hodgkin lymphoma. Brentuximab vedotin exposure varied, and every patient relapsed after autologous stem cell transplantation. TCRdb keeps only in-frame clones here, not all; method: immunoSEQ multiplex PCR. The table has more than 90,000 clones, 80% to 90% seen once. The source was peripheral blood mononuclear cells (PBMCs), collected before the second cycle of nivolumab. Receptors originate from a human donor with classical Hodgkin lymphoma.

The CDR3 is CAISEKGAEAFF. The CDR3 coding sequence is TGTGCCATCAGTGAAAAGGGGGCTGAAGCTTTCTTT. V and J are TRBV10-3 and TRBJ1-1, with a possible D match to TRBD1 (6 bases). This CDR3 contains 12 residues. The germline gives CDR1 ENHRY, CDR2 SYGVKD. V gave up 3 bases and J gave up 6 bases, with 8 bases separating them.

The rearrangement joins TRBV7-6 to TRBJ2-7, with D unresolved. This CDR3 spans 13 amino acids. V was cut by 5 bases and J by 4 bases, with 12 bases left in between. Germline CDR1 is SGHVS and CDR2 is FNYEAQ. CDR3: CASSPPQEYEQYF. In nucleotides, the CDR3 is TGTGCCAGCAGCCCACCCCAGGAGTACGAGCAGTACTTC.

The chain uses TRBV6-5 and TRBJ1-1, with D tentatively TRBD1 (6 bases). Germline loops: CDR1 MNHEY, CDR2 SVGAGI. V was clipped by 5 bases and J by 4 bases, with 14 bases between them. The CDR3 runs to 14 residues. The CDR3 nucleotides are TGTGCCAGCAGTACAGGGACGCTAGGCACTGAAGCTTTCTTT. Its protein is CASSTGTLGTEAFF.

The chain couples TRBV5-4 to TRBJ1-1; TRBD1 matches 12 bases. This CDR3 comprises 16 residues. J was trimmed by 6 bases and V by 0 bases; bases with no gene match: 6. Germline V gene lookup returns CDR1 SGHNT and CDR2 YYREEE (reference sequence). This chain's CDR3 is CASSLDLGTGGAEAFF. DNA for the CDR3: TGTGCCAGCAGCTTGGATCTTGGGACAGGGGGCGCTGAAGCTTTCTTT.

This chain uses TRBV27 with TRBJ2-3; the match to TRBD2 covers 14 bases. Losses at the gene ends were 5 bases for V and 6 bases for J; bases not matched to a gene: 7. This CDR3 region has 16 residues. Germline CDR1 is MNHEY and CDR2 is SMNVEV (reference sequence). CDR3 amino acids: CASSLPGLAGADTQYF. In DNA, the CDR3 is TGTGCCAGCAGTCTACCGGGACTAGCGGGAGCGGATACGCAGTATTTT.

The genes are TRBV5-4 and TRBJ2-6, with a tentative D call TRBD1 (6 bases). This CDR3 is built from 18 residues. Deletions cut 5 bases from V and 0 bases from J, with 18 bases between. Germline V gene data show CDR1 as SGHNT and CDR2 as YYREEE (reference sequence). The CDR3 DNA sequence: TGTGCCAGCAGTCCCATAGGGGGAATGAGCTCTGGGGCCAACGTCCTGACTTTC. Amino acids: CASSPIGGMSSGANVLTF.

The J gene is TRBJ2-3, the V gene TRBV30, with D unresolved. The V end lost 2 bases, the J end lost 5 bases, and 11 bases lay between the germline ends. The V gene's germline CDR1 is GTSNPN and CDR2 SVGIG (reference sequence). This CDR3 has 13 residues. CDR3 region: CAWSPGGLDTQYF. CDR3 bases: TGTGCCTGGAGTCCCGGCGGTCTAGATACGCAGTATTTT.

The gene calls are TRBV30 and TRBJ2-5; maybe TRBD1 (6 bases). V was clipped by 5 bases and J by 9 bases, with 10 bases between them. The CDR3 runs to 10 residues. The germline V gene has CDR1 GTSNPN and CDR2 SVGIG (reference sequence). The CDR3 is CAWGSGAQYF. As DNA, the CDR3 is TGTGCCTGGGGTTCAGGGGCCCAGTACTTC.

CDR3 residues: CATSKTQGEHQPQHF. CDR3 nucleotide sequence: TGTGCCACCAGCAAAACTCAGGGTGAGCATCAGCCCCAGCATTTT. V and J are TRBV15 and TRBJ1-5; D is possibly TRBD1 (5 bases). The CDR3 extends over 15 amino acids. Trimming took off 4 bases at V and 5 bases at J, with 15 bases between the two ends. The V gene's germline CDR1 is LNHNV and CDR2 YYDKDF (reference sequence).

The rearrangement uses TRBV6-6 and TRBJ2-7; 12 positions agree with TRBD2. V lost 10 bases, J lost 5 bases, and 12 bases stayed unmatched. Germline V gives CDR1 MNHNY, CDR2 SVGAGI (reference sequence). There are 15 residues in the CDR3. The CDR3 coding sequence is TGTGCCATCTCTTCCCTGGGACTAGCGGGCAACGAGCAGTACTTC. Amino acids: CAISSLGLAGNEQYF.

The CDR3 DNA reads TGTGCCAGCAGTTCGGCGGAGTACGAGCAGTACTTC. Translation: CASSSAEYEQYF. The V call is TRBV6-5, the J call TRBJ2-7; no clear D. Germline assignment: CDR1 MNHEY and CDR2 SVGAGI. This CDR3 comprises 12 residues. V lost 4 bases and J lost 4, with 8 bases in between.